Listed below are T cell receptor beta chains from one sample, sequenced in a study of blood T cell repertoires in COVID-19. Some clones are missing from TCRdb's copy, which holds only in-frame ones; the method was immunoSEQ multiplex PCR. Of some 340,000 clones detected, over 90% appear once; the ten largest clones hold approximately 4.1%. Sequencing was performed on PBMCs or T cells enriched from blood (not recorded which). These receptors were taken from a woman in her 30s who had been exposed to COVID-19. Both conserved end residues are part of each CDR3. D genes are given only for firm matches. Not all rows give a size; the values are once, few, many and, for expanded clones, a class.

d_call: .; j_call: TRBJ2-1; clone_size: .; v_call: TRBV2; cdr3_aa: CASSVLGGPDEQFF; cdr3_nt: TGTGCCAGCAGCGTGTTAGGAGGGCCGGATGAGCAGTTCTTC
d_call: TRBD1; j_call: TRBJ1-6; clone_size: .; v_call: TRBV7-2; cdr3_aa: CASSSDRAVGNSPLHF; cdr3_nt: TGTGCCAGCAGCTCCGACAGGGCAGTGGGTAATTCACCCCTCCACTTT
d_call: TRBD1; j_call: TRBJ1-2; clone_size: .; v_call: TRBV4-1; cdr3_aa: CASSQDREDGYTF; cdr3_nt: TGCGCCAGCAGCCAGGACAGGGAGGATGGCTACACCTTC
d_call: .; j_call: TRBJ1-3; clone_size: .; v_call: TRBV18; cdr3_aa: CASSPAGRNTIYF; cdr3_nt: TGTGCCAGCTCACCGGCGGGTAGAAACACCATATATTTT
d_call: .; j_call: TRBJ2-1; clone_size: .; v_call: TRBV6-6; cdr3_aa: CASSYVQSYNEQFF; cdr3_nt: TGTGCCAGCAGTTACGTACAGAGTTACAATGAGCAGTTCTTC
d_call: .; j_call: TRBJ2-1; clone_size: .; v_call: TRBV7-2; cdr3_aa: CASSLAGGWGNEQFF; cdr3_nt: TGTGCCAGCAGCTTAGCGGGGGGATGGGGCAATGAGCAGTTCTTC
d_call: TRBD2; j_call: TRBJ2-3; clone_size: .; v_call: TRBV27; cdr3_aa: CASSLFRGTSRYTQYF; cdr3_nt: TGTGCCAGCAGTTTATTTAGGGGGACTAGTAGGTATACGCAGTATTTT
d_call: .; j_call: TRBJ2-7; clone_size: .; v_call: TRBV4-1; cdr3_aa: CASSQALVYEQYF; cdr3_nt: TGCGCCAGCAGCCAAGCTCTAGTTTACGAGCAGTACTTC
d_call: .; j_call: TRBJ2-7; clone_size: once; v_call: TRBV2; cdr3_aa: CASTERGIFSYEQYF; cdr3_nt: TGTGCCAGCACCGAACGGGGAATATTTTCCTACGAGCAGTACTTC
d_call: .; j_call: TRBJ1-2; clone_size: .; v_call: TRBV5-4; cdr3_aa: CASSFPANYGYTF; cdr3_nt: TGTGCCAGCAGCTTCCCCGCTAACTATGGCTACACCTTC
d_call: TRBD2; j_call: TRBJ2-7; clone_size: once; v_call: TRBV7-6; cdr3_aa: CASSLSTSGGPYEQYF; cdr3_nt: TGTGCCAGCAGCTTAAGTACTAGCGGGGGGCCCTACGAGCAGTACTTC
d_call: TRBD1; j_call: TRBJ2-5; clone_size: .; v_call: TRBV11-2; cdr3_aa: CASSPIFGQGQETQYF; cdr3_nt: TGTGCCAGCAGCCCGATATTTGGACAGGGACAAGAGACCCAGTACTTC
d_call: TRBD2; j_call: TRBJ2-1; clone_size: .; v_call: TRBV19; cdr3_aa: CASTVRGGGSPHEQFF; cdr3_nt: TGTGCCAGTACTGTTCGAGGCGGGGGGTCCCCACATGAGCAGTTCTTC
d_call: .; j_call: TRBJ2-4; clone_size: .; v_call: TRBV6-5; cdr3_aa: CASSHRDFKNIQYF; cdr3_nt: TGTGCCAGCAGTCACAGGGATTTCAAAAACATTCAGTACTTC
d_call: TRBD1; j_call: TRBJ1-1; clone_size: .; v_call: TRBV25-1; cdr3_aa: CASTPGQGVTEAFF; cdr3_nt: TGTGCCAGCACCCCGGGACAGGGTGTCACTGAAGCTTTCTTT
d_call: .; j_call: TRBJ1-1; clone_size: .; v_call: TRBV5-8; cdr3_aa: CASSPRALNTEAFF; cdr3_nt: TGTGCCAGCAGCCCGCGGGCCTTGAACACTGAAGCTTTCTTT
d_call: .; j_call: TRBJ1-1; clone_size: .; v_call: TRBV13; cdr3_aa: CASSPSRVDTEAFF; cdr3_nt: TGTGCCAGCAGCCCCTCTCGGGTAGATACTGAAGCTTTCTTT
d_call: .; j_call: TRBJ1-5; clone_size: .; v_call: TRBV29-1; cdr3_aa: CSGRQPDKGGSQPQHF; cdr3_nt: TGCAGCGGAAGGCAGCCAGACAAAGGTGGGTCGCAGCCCCAGCATTTT
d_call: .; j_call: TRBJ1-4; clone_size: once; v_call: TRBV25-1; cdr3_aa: CASSGTGATNEKLFF; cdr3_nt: TGTGCCAGCAGTGGAACAGGAGCAACTAATGAAAAACTGTTTTTT
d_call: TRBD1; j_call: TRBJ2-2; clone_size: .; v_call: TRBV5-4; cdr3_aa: CASSSRGTGELFF; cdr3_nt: TGTGCCAGCAGCTCCAGGGGGACCGGGGAGCTGTTTTTT
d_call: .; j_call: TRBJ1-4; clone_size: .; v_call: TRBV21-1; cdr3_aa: CASSNFGTGLSNEKLFF; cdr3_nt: TGTGCCAGCAGCAACTTCGGGACAGGGCTTTCAAATGAAAAACTGTTTTTT
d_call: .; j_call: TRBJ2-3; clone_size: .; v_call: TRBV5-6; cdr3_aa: CASSIQGTDTQYF; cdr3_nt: TGTGCCAGCAGCATACAGGGTACAGATACGCAGTATTTT
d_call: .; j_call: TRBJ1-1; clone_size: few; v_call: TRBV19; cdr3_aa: CASLRGYTEAFF; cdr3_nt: TGTGCCAGTTTGAGGGGGTACACTGAAGCTTTCTTT
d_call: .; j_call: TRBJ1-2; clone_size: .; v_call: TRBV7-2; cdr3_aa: CASSLGSGYGYTF; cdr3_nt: TGTGCCAGCAGCTTAGGCTCGGGCTATGGCTACACCTTC
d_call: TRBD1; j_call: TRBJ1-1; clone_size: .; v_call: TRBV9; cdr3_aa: CASSVGAGGKNTEAFF; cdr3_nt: TGTGCCAGCAGCGTAGGGGCAGGGGGAAAGAACACTGAAGCTTTCTTT
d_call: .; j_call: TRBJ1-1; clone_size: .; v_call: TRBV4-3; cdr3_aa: CASSQETGNTEAFF; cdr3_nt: TGCGCCAGCAGCCAAGAGACGGGGAACACTGAAGCTTTCTTT
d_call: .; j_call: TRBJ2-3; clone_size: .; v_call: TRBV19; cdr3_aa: CASSRLTDTQYF; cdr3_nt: TGTGCCAGTAGTAGACTCACAGATACGCAGTATTTT
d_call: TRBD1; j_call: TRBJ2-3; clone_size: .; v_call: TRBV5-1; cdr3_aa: CASSWDRGTVTDTQYF; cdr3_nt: TGCGCCAGCAGCTGGGACAGGGGGACGGTCACAGATACGCAGTATTTT
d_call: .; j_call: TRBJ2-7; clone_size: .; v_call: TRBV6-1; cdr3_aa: CASSENYRAYEQYF; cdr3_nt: TGTGCCAGCAGTGAAAATTACAGGGCCTACGAGCAGTACTTC